This T cell receptor (beta chain) was captured by sequencing in a study of post-analysis software for immune sequencing data. Sequencing libraries made from TCR beta cDNA carried unique molecular identifiers. TCRdb re-derived calls from the PCR reads in MiXCR, one entry per CDR3 protein. The sample has around 250,000 distinct CDR3 sequences; about 38% are singletons. The sample holds many counts of this clonotype. This clonotype was sampled from a girl between 5 and 17 years old with multiple sclerosis. The sequenced sample was blood.

The CDR3 is CASSSQGGGVNIQYF. Written as DNA, the CDR3 is TGTGCCAGCAGCTCTCAGGGCGGGGGGGTAAACATTCAGTACTTC. The chain is built from TRBV5-6 and TRBJ2-4; 9 bases are shared with TRBD2. Unmatched junction bases numbered 7, after V lost 3 bases and J lost 6 bases. The CDR3 consists of 15 residues. From germline, CDR1 is SGHDT and CDR2 YYEEEE.